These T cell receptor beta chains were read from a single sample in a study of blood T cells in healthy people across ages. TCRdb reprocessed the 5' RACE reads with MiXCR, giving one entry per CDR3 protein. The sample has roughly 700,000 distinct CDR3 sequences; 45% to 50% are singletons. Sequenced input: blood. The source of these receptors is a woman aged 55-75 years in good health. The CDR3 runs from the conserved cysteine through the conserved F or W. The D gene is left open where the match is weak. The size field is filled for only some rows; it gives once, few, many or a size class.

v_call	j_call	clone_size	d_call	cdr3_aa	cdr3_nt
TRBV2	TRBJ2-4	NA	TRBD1	CASSDGTDIAKNIQYF	TGTGCCAGCAGTGACGGGACAGACATAGCCAAAAACATTCAGTACTTC
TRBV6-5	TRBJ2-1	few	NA	CASSFVGEQFF	TGTGCCAGCAGTTTCGTAGGTGAGCAGTTCTTC
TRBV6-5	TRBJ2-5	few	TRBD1	CASSHDRGAQETQYF	TGTGCCAGCAGCCACGACAGGGGAGCCCAAGAGACCCAGTACTTC
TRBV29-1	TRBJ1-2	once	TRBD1	CSVEIPSDRGVYGYTF	TGCAGCGTTGAAATCCCCTCGGACAGGGGAGTCTATGGCTACACCTTC
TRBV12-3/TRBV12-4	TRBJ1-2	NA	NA	CASSRRGKGGQWYGYTF	TGTGCCAGCAGCCGTAGGGGGAAGGGGGGGCAGTGGTATGGCTACACCTTC
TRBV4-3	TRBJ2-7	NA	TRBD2	CASSQDRGLAGSSEQYF	TGCGCCAGCAGCCAAGACCGCGGGCTAGCGGGTTCATCCGAGCAGTACTTC
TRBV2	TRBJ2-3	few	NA	CASSESVTDTQYF	TGTGCCAGCAGTGAATCGGTCACAGATACGCAGTATTTT
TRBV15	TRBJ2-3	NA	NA	CATSRDQDPPLDTQYF	TGTGCCACCAGCAGAGACCAGGACCCGCCCCTGGATACGCAGTATTTT
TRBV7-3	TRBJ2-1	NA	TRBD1	CASSLTGQGVYEQFF	TGTGCCAGCAGCTTAACGGGACAGGGTGTATATGAGCAGTTCTTC
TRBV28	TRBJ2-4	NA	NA	CASSLHTKAKNIQYF	TGTGCCAGCAGTTTGCATACCAAAGCCAAAAACATTCAGTACTTC
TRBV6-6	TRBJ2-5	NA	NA	CASTNTGRETQYF	TGTGCCAGCACCAACACAGGGAGGGAGACCCAGTACTTC
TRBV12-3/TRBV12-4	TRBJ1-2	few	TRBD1	CASSGNRGRYGYTF	TGTGCCAGCAGTGGAAACAGGGGCCGCTATGGCTACACCTTC
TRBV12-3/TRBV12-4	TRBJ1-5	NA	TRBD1	CASSLRGGGVFQPQHF	TGTGCCAGCAGTTTAAGAGGGGGCGGGGTGTTTCAGCCCCAGCATTTT
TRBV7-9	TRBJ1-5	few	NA	CASSTDRPNQPQHF	TGTGCCAGCAGCACTGACAGGCCCAATCAGCCCCAGCATTTT
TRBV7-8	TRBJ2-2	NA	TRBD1	CASSIRSGTGPGGGNTGELFF	TGTGCCAGCAGCATACGATCCGGGACAGGACCAGGAGGGGGGAACACCGGGGAGCTGTTTTTT
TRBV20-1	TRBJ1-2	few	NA	CSAAWGQGLGYTF	TGCAGTGCTGCCTGGGGGCAGGGTCTTGGCTACACCTTC
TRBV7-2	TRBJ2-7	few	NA	CASSLVERADYEQYF	TGTGCCAGCAGCTTAGTGGAGCGGGCCGACTACGAGCAGTACTTC
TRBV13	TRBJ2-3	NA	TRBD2	CASSHQGLAGVDTQYF	TGTGCCAGCAGCCACCAGGGACTAGCGGGAGTTGATACGCAGTATTTT
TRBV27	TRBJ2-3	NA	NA	CASCSYRTLAKDTQYF	TGTGCCAGCTGTTCCTATCGGACTCTGGCGAAAGATACGCAGTATTTT
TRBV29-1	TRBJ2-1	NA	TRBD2	CSVDEIAGVDEQFF	TGCAGCGTTGACGAGATAGCGGGCGTCGATGAGCAGTTCTTC
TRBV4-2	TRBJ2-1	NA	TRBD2	CASNPRLEFGTSQFNEQFF	TGTGCCAGCAATCCCAGGTTGGAGTTTGGGACTAGTCAATTTAATGAGCAGTTCTTC
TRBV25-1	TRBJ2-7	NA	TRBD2	CASSKLIAGGGTYEQYF	TGTGCCAGCAGTAAATTGATAGCGGGAGGAGGGACCTACGAGCAGTACTTC
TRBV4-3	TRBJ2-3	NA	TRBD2	CASSQDGTAGGRTDTQYF	TGCGCCAGCAGCCAAGATGGGACAGCGGGAGGACGCACAGATACGCAGTATTTT
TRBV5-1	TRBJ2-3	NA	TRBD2	CASSPTGTSPDTQYF	TGCGCCAGCAGCCCAACCGGGACTAGTCCAGATACGCAGTATTTT
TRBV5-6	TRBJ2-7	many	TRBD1	CASSEPGQGSSYEQYF	TGTGCCAGCAGCGAGCCGGGACAGGGAAGCTCCTACGAGCAGTACTTC
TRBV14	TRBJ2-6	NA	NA	CASSRENVGNVLTF	TGTGCCAGCAGCCGGGAGAACGTAGGCAACGTCCTGACTTTC
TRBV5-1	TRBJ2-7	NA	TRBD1	CASSLRGQGANNEQYF	TGCGCCAGCAGCTTAAGGGGACAGGGGGCCAACAATGAGCAGTACTTC
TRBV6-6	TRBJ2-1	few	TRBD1	CASSSGTGGNEQFF	TGTGCCAGCAGTTCGGGGACAGGGGGCAATGAGCAGTTCTTC
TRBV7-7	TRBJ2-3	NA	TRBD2	CASSPGLAGAIDTQYF	TGTGCCAGCAGCCCCGGACTAGCGGGAGCCATAGATACGCAGTATTTT
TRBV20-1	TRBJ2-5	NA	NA	CSAGSGLNEQYF	TGCAGTGCTGGGTCGGGGTTGAATGAGCAGTACTTC
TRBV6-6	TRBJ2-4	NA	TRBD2	CASSYSSGVAKNIQYF	TGTGCCAGCAGTTACTCTAGCGGGGTAGCCAAAAACATTCAGTACTTC
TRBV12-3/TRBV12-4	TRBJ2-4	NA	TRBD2	CASSLDLSGTIQYF	TGTGCCAGCAGTTTGGACCTTAGCGGGACCATTCAGTACTTC
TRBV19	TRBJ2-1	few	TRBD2	CASKALAGTSFDEQFF	TGTGCCAGTAAAGCCCTGGCCGGGACTAGCTTCGATGAGCAGTTCTTC
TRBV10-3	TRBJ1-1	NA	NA	CAISEGNTEAFF	TGTGCCATCAGTGAGGGGAACACTGAAGCTTTCTTT
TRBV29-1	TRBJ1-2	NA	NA	CSVGGMDGYTF	TGCAGCGTTGGGGGGATGGATGGCTACACCTTC
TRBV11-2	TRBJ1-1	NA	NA	CASSYTNTEAFF	TGTGCCAGCAGCTACACCAACACTGAAGCTTTCTTT
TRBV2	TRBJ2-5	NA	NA	CASKEGIGSAQYF	TGTGCCAGCAAAGAGGGGATCGGATCGGCCCAGTACTTC
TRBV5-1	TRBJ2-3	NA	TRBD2	CASSLRGLAGEWSADTQYF	TGCGCCAGCAGCTTGCGGGGACTAGCGGGAGAGTGGAGCGCAGATACGCAGTATTTT
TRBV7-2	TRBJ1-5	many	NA	CASSLRAGVIQPQHF	TGTGCCAGCAGCTTAAGGGCAGGGGTGATCCAGCCCCAGCATTTT
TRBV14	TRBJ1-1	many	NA	CASRELGEAEAFF	TGTGCCAGCCGCGAATTGGGAGAGGCTGAAGCTTTCTTT
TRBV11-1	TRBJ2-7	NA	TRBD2	CASSQRTRPYEQYF	TGTGCCAGCAGCCAGCGGACTAGACCCTACGAGCAGTACTTC
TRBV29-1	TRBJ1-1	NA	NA	CSVEPKATEAFF	TGCAGCGTTGAGCCTAAAGCCACTGAAGCTTTCTTT
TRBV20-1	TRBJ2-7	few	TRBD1	CSAGDRVHEQYF	TGCAGTGCTGGGGACAGGGTTCACGAGCAGTACTTC